This T cell receptor beta chain is from a study of blood T cell repertoires in COVID-19. Data came from immunoSEQ multiplex PCR; TCRdb stores just in-frame clones and leaves some out. Of 300,000 or so clones in the sample, 80% to 90% were seen once. Trimming cost V 5 bases and J 0 bases; bases outside gene matches: 6. There are 15 residues in the CDR3. Germline CDR1 is SGHTA and CDR2 is FQGNSA. Sequencing used PBMCs or T cells enriched from blood (not recorded which). The gene calls are TRBV7-2 and TRBJ1-1; TRBD1 matches at 7 bases. This receptor was obtained from a woman in her forties with acute COVID-19. The CDR3 DNA reads TGTGCCAGCAGCCCCCGGGGACAGATGAACACTGAAGCTTTCTTT. Translating gives CASSPRGQMNTEAFF.